This T cell receptor (beta chain) stems from a study of blood T cell repertoires in COVID-19. Study as a whole: Samples of COVID-19 (acute and convalescent) were obtained from the United States, Italy and Spain. The analysed material was cDNA or gDNA that came from T cells, B-cell-depleted T cells, or PBMCs.

In assigning cohorts, the study relied on participant-reported clinical history. Authors' processing steps: Counts of nucleated cells, estimated from reference gene primer amplification, were obtained. TCRdb's copy holds only in-frame clones and misses some; the assay was immunoSEQ multiplex PCR. From that table come the V and J calls and clone size; the DNA was used to work out D and trimming. The table has 200,000 to 300,000 clones, roughly 86% seen once. The germline V gene encodes CDR1 LNHDA and CDR2 SQIVND (reference sequence). Trimming at V came to 5 bases and at J to 2 bases, leaving 9 bases not matched to a gene. The CDR3 covers 18 residues.

This TCR derives from a woman between 40 and 55 years old with acute COVID-19. This chain links TRBV19 with TRBJ2-2, with 12 positions matching TRBD2. The source material was PBMCs or T cells enriched from blood (not recorded which). CDR3 loop: CASSAERLAGVNTGELFF. The DNA for the CDR3 is TGTGCCAGTAGTGCTGAGAGACTAGCGGGAGTAAACACCGGGGAGCTGTTTTTT. The full variable domain, completed using reference TRBV19 and TRBJ2-2, is DGGITQSPKYLFRKEGQNVTLSCEQNLNHDAMYWYRQDPGQGLRLIYYSQIVNDFQKGDIAEGYSVSREKKESFPLTVTSAQKNPTAFYLCASSAERLAGVNTGELFFGEGSRLTVL.